This T cell receptor beta chain was found in a study of CD8+ T cells in alopecia areata. Sequencing templates came from extracted RNA that was reverse transcribed into cDNA. Clones were read by immunoSEQ multiplex PCR, and TCRdb kept only the in-frame ones, dropping some. The table records tens of thousands of clones, just over 70% of them present only once. Germline V gene lookup returns CDR1 MNHEY and CDR2 SMNVEV (reference sequence). The CDR3 sequence is 15 residues long. The V and J ends lost 2 bases and 0 bases respectively, with 11 bases between them. Treatment noted: oral pan-JAK inhibitor, 5-10 mg twice daily.

The sample here was CD8+ T cells sorted from blood, taken at approximately week 42, from a patient treated with tofacitinib. The chain employs TRBV27 and TRBJ2-7; either TRBD1 or TRBD2 may supply D (6 bases each). This TCR was sampled from a human donor with alopecia areata. CDR3 nucleotides: TGTGCCAGCAGTTTAGCTGGGGGGCGCTCCTACGAGCAGTACTTC. Protein: CASSLAGGRSYEQYF.